This T cell receptor beta chain was identified in a study of radiation and T cells in renal cell carcinoma. This sample's time point: blood 4 weeks post-SBRT, at nephrectomy. Treatment defined: 15 Gy SBRT to primary tumor, nephrectomy 4 weeks later. Sequenced by immunoSEQ multiplex PCR; TCRdb stores in-frame clones only, minus some. The table includes about 77,000 clones, less than 90% detected once. The V gene's germline CDR1 is SQVTM and CDR2 ANQGSEA. V lost 6 bases, J lost 1 base, and 9 bases stayed unmatched. This CDR3 is built from 17 residues. The source of this sequence is a woman aged 55 to 70 with renal cell carcinoma. Material: blood, obtained from a patient whose treatment included radiotherapy and nephrectomy. The chain links TRBV29-1 to TRBJ2-3; 14 nucleotides match TRBD2. The CDR3 here is CSVGATSGRAGTDTQYF. Written as DNA, the CDR3 is TGCAGCGTGGGGGCGACTAGCGGGAGGGCCGGCACAGATACGCAGTATTTT.